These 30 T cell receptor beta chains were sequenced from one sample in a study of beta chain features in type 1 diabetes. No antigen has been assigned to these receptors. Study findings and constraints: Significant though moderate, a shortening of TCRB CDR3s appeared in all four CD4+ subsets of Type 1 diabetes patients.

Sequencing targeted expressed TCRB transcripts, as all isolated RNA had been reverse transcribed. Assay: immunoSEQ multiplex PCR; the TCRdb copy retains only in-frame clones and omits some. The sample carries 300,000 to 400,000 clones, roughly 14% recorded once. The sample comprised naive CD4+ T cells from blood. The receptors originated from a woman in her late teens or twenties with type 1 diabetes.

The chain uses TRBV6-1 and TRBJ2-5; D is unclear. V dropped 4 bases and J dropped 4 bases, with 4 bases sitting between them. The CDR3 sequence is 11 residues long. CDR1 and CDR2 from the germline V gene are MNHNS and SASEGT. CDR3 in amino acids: CASSVAETQYF. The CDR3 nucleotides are TGTGCCAGCAGTGTGGCAGAGACCCAGTACTTC.

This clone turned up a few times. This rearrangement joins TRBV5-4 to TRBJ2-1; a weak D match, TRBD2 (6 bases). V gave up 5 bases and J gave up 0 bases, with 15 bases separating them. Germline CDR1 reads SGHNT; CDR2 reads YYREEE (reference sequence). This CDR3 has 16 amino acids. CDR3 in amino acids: CASSSGTPSSYNEQFF. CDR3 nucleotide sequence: TGTGCCAGCAGTTCCGGGACTCCGAGCTCCTACAATGAGCAGTTCTTC.

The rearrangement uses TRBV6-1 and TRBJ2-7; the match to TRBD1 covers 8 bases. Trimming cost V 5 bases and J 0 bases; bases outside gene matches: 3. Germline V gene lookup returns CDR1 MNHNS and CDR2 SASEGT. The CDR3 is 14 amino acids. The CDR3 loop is CASSIDRGSYEQYF. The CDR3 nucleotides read TGTGCCAGCAGTATTGACAGGGGCTCCTACGAGCAGTACTTC.

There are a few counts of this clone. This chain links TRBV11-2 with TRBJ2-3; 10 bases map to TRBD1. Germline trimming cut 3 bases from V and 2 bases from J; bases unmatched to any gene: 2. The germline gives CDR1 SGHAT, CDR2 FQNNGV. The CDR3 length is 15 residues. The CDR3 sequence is CASSFGTGVTDTQYF. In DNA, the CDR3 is TGTGCCAGCAGCTTCGGGACAGGGGTCACAGATACGCAGTATTTT.

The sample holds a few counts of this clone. The CDR3 loop is CASSFIGGQGLTPGELFF. In nucleotides, the CDR3 is TGCGCCAGCAGCTTTATTGGCGGGCAGGGACTCACTCCCGGGGAGCTGTTTTTT. The chain employs TRBV5-1 and TRBJ2-2; tentative D call: TRBD2 (6 bases). V was trimmed by 2 bases and J by 6 bases, leaving 23 bases between them. CDR1 is SGHRS, CDR2 YFSETQ, per germline. The CDR3 length is 18 residues. The variable domain in full, with the rest retrieved from reference TRBV5-1 and TRBJ2-2, is KAGVTQTPRYLIKTRGQQVTLSCSPISGHRSVSWYQQTPGQGLQFLFEYFSETQRNKGNFPGRFSGRQFSNSRSEMNVSTLELGDSALYLCASSFIGGQGLTPGELFFGEGSRLTVL.

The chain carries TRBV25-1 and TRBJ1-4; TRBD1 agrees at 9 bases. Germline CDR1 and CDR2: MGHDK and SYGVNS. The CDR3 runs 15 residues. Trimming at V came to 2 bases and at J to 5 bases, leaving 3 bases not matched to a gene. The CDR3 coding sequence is TGTGCCAGCAGTGAAAGGGACAGGGAGAATGAAAAACTGTTTTTT. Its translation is CASSERDRENEKLFF.

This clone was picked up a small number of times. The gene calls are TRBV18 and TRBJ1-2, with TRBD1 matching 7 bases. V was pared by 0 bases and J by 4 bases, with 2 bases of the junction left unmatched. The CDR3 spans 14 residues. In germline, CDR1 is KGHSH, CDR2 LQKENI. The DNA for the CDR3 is TGTGCCAGCTCACCACCGGGACAGTCCTATGGCTACACCTTC. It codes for CASSPPGQSYGYTF.

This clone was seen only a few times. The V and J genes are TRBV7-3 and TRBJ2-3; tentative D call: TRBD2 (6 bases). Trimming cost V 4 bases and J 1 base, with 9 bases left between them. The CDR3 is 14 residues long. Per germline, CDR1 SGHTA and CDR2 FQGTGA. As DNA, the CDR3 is TGTGCCAGCAGCTGGGGCGGGGGCACAGATACGCAGTATTTT. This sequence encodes CASSWGGGTDTQYF. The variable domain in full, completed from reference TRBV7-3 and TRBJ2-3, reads GAGVSQTPSNKVTEKGKYVELRCDPISGHTALYWYRQSLGQGPEFLIYFQGTGAADDSGLPNDRFFAVRPEGSVSTLKIQRTERGDSAVYLCASSWGGGTDTQYFGPGTRLTVL.

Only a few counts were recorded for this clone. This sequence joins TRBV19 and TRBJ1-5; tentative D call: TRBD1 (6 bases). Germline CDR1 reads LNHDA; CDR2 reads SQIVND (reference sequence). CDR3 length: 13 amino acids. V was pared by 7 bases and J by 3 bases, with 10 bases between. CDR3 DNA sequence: TGTGCCAGTATCGGACAGTTCAATCAGCCCCAGCATTTT. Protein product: CASIGQFNQPQHF.

CDR3 DNA: TGTGCCAGCAGCTTAGGTTTAATCGGGACAGGGTCGAGAGAGACCCAGTACTTC. As protein: CASSLGLIGTGSRETQYF. The genes are TRBV5-6 and TRBJ2-5; 9 nucleotides line up with TRBD1. Germline V CDR1 and CDR2: SGHDT, YYEEEE. V gave up 2 bases and J gave up 4 bases; unmatched junction bases: 15. The CDR3 loop spans 18 amino acids.

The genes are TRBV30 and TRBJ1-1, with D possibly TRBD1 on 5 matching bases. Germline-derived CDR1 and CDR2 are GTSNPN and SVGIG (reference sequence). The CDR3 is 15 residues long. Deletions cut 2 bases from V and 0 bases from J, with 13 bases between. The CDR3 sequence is CAWSRTRLMNTEAFF. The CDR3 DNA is TGTGCCTGGAGTCGGACAAGGCTAATGAACACTGAAGCTTTCTTT.

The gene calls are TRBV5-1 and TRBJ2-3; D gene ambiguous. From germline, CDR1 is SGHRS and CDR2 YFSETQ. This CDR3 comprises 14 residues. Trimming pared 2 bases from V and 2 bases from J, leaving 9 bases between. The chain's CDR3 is CASSLDFPTDTQYF. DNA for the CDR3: TGCGCCAGCAGCTTAGACTTCCCCACAGATACGCAGTATTTT.

CDR3 residues: CASSPPGKRGTDTQYF. The CDR3 bases are TGTGCCAGCAGCCCCCCCGGGAAGAGAGGCACAGATACGCAGTATTTT. V gene TRBV9 combines with J gene TRBJ2-3; a possible D gene is TRBD2 (5 bases). CDR1 and CDR2 (germline): SGDLS, YYNGEE. This CDR3 region has 16 residues. Trimming removed 4 bases at V and 1 base at J, with 16 bases between.

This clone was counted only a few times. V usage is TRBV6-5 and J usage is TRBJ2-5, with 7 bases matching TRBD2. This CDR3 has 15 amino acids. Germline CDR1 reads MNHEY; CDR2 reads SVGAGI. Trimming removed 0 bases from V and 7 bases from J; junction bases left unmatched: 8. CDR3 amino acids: CASSYSRTPGGTQYF. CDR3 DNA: TGTGCCAGCAGTTACTCGAGGACCCCGGGGGGGACCCAGTACTTC.

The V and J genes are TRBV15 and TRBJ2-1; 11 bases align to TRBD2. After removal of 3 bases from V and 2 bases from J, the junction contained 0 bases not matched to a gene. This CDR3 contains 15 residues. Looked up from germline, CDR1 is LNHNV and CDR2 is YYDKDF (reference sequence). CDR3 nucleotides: TGTGCCACCAGCAGGACTAGCGGGGCCTACAATGAGCAGTTCTTC. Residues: CATSRTSGAYNEQFF.

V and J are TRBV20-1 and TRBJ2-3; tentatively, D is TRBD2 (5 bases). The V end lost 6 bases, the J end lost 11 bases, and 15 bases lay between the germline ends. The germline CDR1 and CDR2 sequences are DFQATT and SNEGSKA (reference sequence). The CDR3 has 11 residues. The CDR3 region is CSADEEEWQYF. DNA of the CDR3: TGCAGTGCAGATGAGGAGGAGTGGCAGTATTTT.

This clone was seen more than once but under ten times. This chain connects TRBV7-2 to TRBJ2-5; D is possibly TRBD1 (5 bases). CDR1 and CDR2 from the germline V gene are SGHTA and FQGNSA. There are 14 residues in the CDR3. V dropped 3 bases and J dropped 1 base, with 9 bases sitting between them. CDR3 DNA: TGTGCCAGCAGCTTCAACAGGCCCCAAGAGACCCAGTACTTC. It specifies CASSFNRPQETQYF.

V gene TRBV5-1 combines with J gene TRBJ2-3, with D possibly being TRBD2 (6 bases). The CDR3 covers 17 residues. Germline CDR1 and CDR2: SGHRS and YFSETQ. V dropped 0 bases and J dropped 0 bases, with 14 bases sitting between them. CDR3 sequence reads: CASSLGALASSTDTQYF. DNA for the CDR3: TGCGCCAGCAGCTTGGGCGCTCTAGCGTCTAGCACAGATACGCAGTATTTT. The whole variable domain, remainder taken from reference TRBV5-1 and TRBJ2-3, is KAGVTQTPRYLIKTRGQQVTLSCSPISGHRSVSWYQQTPGQGLQFLFEYFSETQRNKGNFPGRFSGRQFSNSRSEMNVSTLELGDSALYLCASSLGALASSTDTQYFGPGTRLTVL.

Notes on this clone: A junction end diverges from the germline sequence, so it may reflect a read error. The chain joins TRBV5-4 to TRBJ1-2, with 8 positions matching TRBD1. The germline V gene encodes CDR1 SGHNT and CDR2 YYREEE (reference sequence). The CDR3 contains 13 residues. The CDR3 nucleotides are TGTGCCAGCACCTTGGACAGGGTTTATGGCTACACCTTC. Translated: CASTLDRVYGYTF.

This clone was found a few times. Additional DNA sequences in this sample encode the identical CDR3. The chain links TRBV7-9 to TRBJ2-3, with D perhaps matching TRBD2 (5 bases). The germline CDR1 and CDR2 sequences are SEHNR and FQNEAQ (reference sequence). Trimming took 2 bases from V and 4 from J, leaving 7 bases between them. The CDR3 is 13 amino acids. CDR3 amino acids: CASSLWGADTQYF. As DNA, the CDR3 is TGTGCCAGCAGCTTATGGGGAGCAGATACGCAGTATTTT.

The CDR3 bases are TGTGCCAGCAGTTTACAGGGGTTTGAGACCCAGTACTTC. Translated, it gives CASSLQGFETQYF. The chain has TRBV27 and TRBJ2-5; D perhaps matches TRBD1 (6 bases). The germline V gene has CDR1 MNHEY and CDR2 SMNVEV (reference sequence). Trimming stripped 2 bases from V and 5 bases from J, with 9 bases between. CDR3 size: 13 residues.

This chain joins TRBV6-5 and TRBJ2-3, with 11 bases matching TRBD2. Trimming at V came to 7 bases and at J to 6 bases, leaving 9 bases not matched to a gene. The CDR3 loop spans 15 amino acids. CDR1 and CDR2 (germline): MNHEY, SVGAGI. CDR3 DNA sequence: TGTGCCAGCACCACGGGGGCTAGCGGGAGGGATACGCAGTATTTT. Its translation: CASTTGASGRDTQYF.

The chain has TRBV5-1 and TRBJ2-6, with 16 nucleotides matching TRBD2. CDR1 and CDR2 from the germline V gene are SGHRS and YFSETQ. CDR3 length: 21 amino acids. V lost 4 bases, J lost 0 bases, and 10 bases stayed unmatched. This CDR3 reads CASSPGLAGGPASSGANVLTF. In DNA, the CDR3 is TGCGCCAGCAGCCCGGGACTAGCGGGAGGGCCGGCAAGCTCTGGGGCCAACGTCCTGACTTTC.

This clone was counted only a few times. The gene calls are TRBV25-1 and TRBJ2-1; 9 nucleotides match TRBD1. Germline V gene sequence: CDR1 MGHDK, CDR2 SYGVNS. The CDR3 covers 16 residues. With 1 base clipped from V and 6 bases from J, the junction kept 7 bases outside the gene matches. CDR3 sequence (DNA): TGTGCCAGCAGTGAATGGGACAGGGTGTTTGGCAATGAGCAGTTCTTC. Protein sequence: CASSEWDRVFGNEQFF.

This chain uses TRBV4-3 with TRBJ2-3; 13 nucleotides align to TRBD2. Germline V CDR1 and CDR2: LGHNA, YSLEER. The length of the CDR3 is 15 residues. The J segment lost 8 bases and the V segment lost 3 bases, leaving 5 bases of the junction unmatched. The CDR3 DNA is TGCGCCAGCAGCCACGGGACTAGCGGGAAGATTACGCAGTATTTT. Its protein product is CASSHGTSGKITQYF.

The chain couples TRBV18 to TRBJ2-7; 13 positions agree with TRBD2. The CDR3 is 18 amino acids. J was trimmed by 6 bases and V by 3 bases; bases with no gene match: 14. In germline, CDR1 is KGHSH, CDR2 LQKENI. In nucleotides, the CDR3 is TGTGCCAGCTCACCCCGGGGGGGGACTAGCGGGATCCCCGTCGAGCAGTACTTC. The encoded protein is CASSPRGGTSGIPVEQYF.

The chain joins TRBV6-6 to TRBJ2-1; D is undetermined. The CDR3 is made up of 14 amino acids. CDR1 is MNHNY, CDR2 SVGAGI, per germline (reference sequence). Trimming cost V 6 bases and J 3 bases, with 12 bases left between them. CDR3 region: CASSATADYNEQFF. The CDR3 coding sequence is TGTGCCAGCAGCGCCACAGCTGACTACAATGAGCAGTTCTTC.

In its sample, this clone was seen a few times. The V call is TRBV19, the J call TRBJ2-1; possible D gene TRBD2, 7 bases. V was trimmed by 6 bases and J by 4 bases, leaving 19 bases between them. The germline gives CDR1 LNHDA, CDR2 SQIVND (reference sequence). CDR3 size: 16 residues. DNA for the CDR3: TGTGCCAGTAGGGGGGGGGCAGGGGCGCTTTACAATGAGCAGTTCTTC. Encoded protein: CASRGGAGALYNEQFF. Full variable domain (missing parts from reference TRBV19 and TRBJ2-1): DGGITQSPKYLFRKEGQNVTLSCEQNLNHDAMYWYRQDPGQGLRLIYYSQIVNDFQKGDIAEGYSVSREKKESFPLTVTSAQKNPTAFYLCASRGGAGALYNEQFFGPGTRLTVL.

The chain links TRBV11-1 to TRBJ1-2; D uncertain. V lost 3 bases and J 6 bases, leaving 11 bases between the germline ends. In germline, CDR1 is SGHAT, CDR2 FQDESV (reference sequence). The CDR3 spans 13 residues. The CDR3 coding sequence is TGTGCCAGCAGCTTTCCGGCCGGGAATGGCTACACCTTC. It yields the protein CASSFPAGNGYTF.

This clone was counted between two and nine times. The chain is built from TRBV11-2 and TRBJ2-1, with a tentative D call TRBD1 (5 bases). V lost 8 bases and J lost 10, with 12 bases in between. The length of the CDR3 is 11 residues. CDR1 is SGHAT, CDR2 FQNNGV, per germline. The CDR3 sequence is CASRRGAEQFF. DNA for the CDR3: TGTGCCAGCCGAAGGGGCGCAGAGCAGTTCTTC.